This T cell receptor beta chain came from a study of shared clonotypes between healthy human individuals. Study context: Aged between 18 and 49, the donors were two women and a few men. CD4 naive and memory got three plates each, CD8 naive two, CD8 memory one.

Trimming cost V 10 bases and J 12 bases, with 18 bases left between them. Per germline, CDR1 MNHEY and CDR2 SVGAGI. The CDR3 extends over 11 amino acids. Study-wide findings and caveats: Between a few donors, naive CD4 clonotypes were shared at a level of around 4.9%.

Naive CD8 cells comprised CD45RO-negative, CCR7-positively selected cells, excluding terminally differentiated effector memory CD45RA+ cells. In regard to this clone: Its antigen remains unknown.

Sequenced by immunoSEQ multiplex PCR; TCRdb stores in-frame clones only, minus some. The sample includes about 2 million clones, about 95% of them seen just once. This TCR came from a man younger than 30 in good health. Sequenced material: naive CD8+ T cells sorted from blood. The rearrangement links TRBV6-5 to TRBJ1-1; D uncertain. The chain's CDR3 is CATLRELKSFF. CDR3 sequence (DNA): TGTGCCACACTTCGGGAACTTAAGTCTTTCTTT.